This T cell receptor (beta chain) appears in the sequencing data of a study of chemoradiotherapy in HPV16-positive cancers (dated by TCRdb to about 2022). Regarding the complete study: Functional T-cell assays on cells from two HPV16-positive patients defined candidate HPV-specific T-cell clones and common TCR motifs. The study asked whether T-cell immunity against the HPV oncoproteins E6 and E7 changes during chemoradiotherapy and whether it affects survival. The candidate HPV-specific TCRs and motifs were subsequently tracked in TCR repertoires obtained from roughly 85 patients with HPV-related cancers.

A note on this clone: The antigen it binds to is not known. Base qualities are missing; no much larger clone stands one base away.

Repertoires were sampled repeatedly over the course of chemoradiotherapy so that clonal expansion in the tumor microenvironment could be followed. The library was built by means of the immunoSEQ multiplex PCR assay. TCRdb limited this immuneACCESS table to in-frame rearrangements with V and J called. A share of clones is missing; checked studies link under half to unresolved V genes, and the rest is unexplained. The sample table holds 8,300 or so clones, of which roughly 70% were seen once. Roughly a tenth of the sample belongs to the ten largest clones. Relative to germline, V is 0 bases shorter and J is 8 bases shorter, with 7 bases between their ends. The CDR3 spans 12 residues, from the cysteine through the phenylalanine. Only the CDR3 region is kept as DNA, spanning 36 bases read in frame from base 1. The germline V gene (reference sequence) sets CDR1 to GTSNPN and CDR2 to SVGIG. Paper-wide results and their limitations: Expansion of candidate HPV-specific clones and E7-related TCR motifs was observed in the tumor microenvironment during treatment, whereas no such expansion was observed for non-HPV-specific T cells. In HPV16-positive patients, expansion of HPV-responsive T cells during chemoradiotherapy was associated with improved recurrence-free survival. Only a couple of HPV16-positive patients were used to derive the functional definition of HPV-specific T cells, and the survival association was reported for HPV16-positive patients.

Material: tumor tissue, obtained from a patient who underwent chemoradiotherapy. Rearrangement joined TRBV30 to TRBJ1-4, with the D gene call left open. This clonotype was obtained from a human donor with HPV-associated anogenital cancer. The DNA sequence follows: TGTGCCTGGAGTGTACTACGGGAAAAACTGTTTTTT. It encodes CAWSVLREKLFF.